One T cell receptor beta chain is described in this entry. The data derive from a study of shared clonotypes between healthy human individuals. The CDR3 has 14 amino acids. The germline V gene has CDR1 MNHNY and CDR2 SVGAGI (reference sequence). Deletions cut 5 bases from V and 2 bases from J, with 13 bases between. Produced via immunoSEQ multiplex PCR; TCRdb's table is partial and in-frame only. This table holds 2 million to 2.5 million clones, about 95% found once. CD45RO-negative cells were positively selected for CCR7, leaving out terminally differentiated effector memory CD45RA+ cells. Sequencing input: naive CD8+ T cells sorted from blood. V and J are TRBV6-6 and TRBJ2-7; the D gene is possibly TRBD1 (6 bases). The origin of this receptor is a man aged 18 to 35 in good health. The DNA of the CDR3 is TGTGCCAGCAGTACCCAGGACAGCCCCTACGAGCAGTACTTC. It translates to CASSTQDSPYEQYF.